This T cell receptor (beta chain) was identified in a study of regulatory T cells in long-lasting Graves disease. Germline CDR1 MNHNS, CDR2 SASEGT. The CDR3 extends over 13 amino acids. V was shortened by 6 bases and J by 2 bases, with 11 bases between the two germline ends. The time point here: newly diagnosed GD, antithyroid drugs for less than 3 months. From RNA extracted from PBMCs, the TCR library was made. This clonotype has at least ten counts. Its antigen is not known. In building TCR beta libraries, iRepertoire HTBI primers were used together with Arm-PCR of CDR3 regions. Via MiXCR, TCRdb re-called the multiplex PCR reads, giving one row per CDR3 protein. The sample includes roughly 530,000 distinct CDR3 sequences, about 15% seen only once; the top ten take more than 20%. Study outcomes and limitations: Persistent disease preferred TRBV28, TRBJ1-2 and TRBJ2-5.

This sample also belongs to another study, concerning T cells in Graves' hyperthyroidism and ophthalmopathy. As that report states: Disease duration under 2 months; hyperthyroidism patients were aged 18 to 65. Most clonotypes expanded in the thyroid (above 0.001) were also present in blood.

The chain combines TRBV6-1 with TRBJ2-7; possible D gene TRBD1, 5 bases. The sample consisted of peripheral blood mononuclear cells (PBMCs), taken at new diagnosis, from a patient treated with antithyroid drugs. The receptor's source is a woman aged 35 to 59 with Graves disease. This CDR3 reads CASRKTDTYEQYF. The CDR3 DNA follows: TGTGCCAGCAGGAAGACGGACACCTACGAGCAGTACTTC.